This TCR beta chain was sequenced for a study of T-cell reconstitution after alpha-beta-depleted transplantation in children. Study outcomes and limitations: Diversity of TCRbeta at day 60 was high in some patients, arising from surviving recipient T cells and thymic progenitors. Several hundred expanded graft clones reportedly were the source of alpha-beta T cells about two months after transplant.

Many counts were recorded for this clonotype. Its antigen is currently unknown. After removal of 4 bases from V and 4 bases from J, the junction contained 9 bases not matched to a gene. Germline V gene lookup returns CDR1 LGHDT and CDR2 YNNKEL (reference sequence). The CDR3 is made up of 17 amino acids. For TCRbeta, the library was prepared with unique molecular identifiers. TCRdb processed the PCR reads anew with MiXCR; each CDR3 protein has one entry. The sample carries about 230,000 distinct CDR3 sequences, 11% recorded once. This material consisted of PBMCs, taken before TCRalphabeta/CD19-depleted stem cell transplant. This receptor was obtained from a child under two years old with acute myeloid leukemia, due to receive a stem cell transplant. This chain joins TRBV3-1 and TRBJ2-1, with 11 bases aligning to TRBD2. The DNA of the CDR3 is TGTGCCAGCAGCCCGCGCAAACTAGCGGGAGAATACAATGAGCAGTTCTTC. Amino acids: CASSPRKLAGEYNEQFF.